This entry describes one T cell receptor (beta chain). No antigen is known for it. The data were taken from a study of T cells in Graves' hyperthyroidism and ophthalmopathy. General study points: Progression to ophthalmopathy was predicted a median of approximately 6.4 months early. Most thyroid clonotypes expanded above 0.001 were also detected in blood.

The cohort's ophthalmopathy patients, a group with duration under 3 months, had a Clinical Activity Score of at least 3 and a NOSPECS grade of at least 4. J was trimmed by 3 bases and V by 4 bases; bases with no gene match: 4. The CDR3 has 15 amino acids. Germline CDR1 reads SGHDT; CDR2 reads YYEEEE. What was amplified from RNA transcripts were TCR beta CDR3 regions. An initial round of RT-PCR targeting the TCR CDR3 relied on the HTBI primer set. Via MiXCR, TCRdb re-called the multiplex PCR reads, giving one row per CDR3 protein. The data show more than 300,000 distinct CDR3 sequences, 14% seen once. The sequence derives from a woman aged 25 to 39 with Graves' ophthalmopathy. This sequence joins TRBV5-6 and TRBJ2-3, with 11 bases fitting TRBD2. The source material was blood. The CDR3 sequence is CASSPGLAVTDTQYF. CDR3 DNA sequence: TGTGCCAGCAGCCCGGGACTAGCGGTGACAGATACGCAGTATTTT. Combining the CDR3 with reference TRBV5-6 and TRBJ2-3 gives the whole variable domain DAGVTQSPTHLIKTRGQQVTLRCSPKSGHDTVSWYQQALGQGPQFIFQYYEEEERQRGNFPDRFSGHQFPNYSSELNVNALLLGDSALYLCASSPGLAVTDTQYFGPGTRLTVL.